This T cell receptor (beta chain) was profiled in a study of graft-versus-host responses after intestinal transplantation. About the study: Recipients uniformly received anti-thymocyte globulin induction, followed by tacrolimus and steroids for approximately 3 years.

With 3 bases removed from V and 0 bases from J, the gap between germline ends came to 7 bases. This CDR3 has 13 amino acids. Germline V lookup: CDR1 SGHNT, CDR2 YYREEE (reference sequence). Repertoires were generated with immunoSEQ multiplex PCR, while TCRdb's copy carries only in-frame clones and drops some. Here the sample spans around 20,000 clones, over 90% being singletons. The chain is built from TRBV5-4 and TRBJ2-7; D gene ambiguous. The source material was PBMCs, sampled 23 days after intestinal transplant. The receptor was derived from a human patient who received an intestinal transplant, so some T cells may come from the graft donor. Here the CDR3 reads CASSSGISYEQYF. The CDR3 DNA reads as TGTGCCAGCAGCTCGGGTATCTCCTACGAGCAGTACTTC. The variable domain in full, with the rest retrieved from reference TRBV5-4 and TRBJ2-7, is ETGVTQSPTHLIKTRGQQVTLRCSSQSGHNTVSWYQQALGQGPQFIFQYYREEENGRGNFPPRFSGLQFPNYSSELNVNALELDDSALYLCASSSGISYEQYFGPGTRLTVT.